This TCR beta chain was sequenced in a study of long-term antiretroviral therapy in people with HIV. Researchers secured at least one pre-ART and at least two post-ART PBMC samples from each donor. From germline, CDR1 is SGHTA and CDR2 FQGNSA. This CDR3 comprises 14 residues. Trimming removed 1 base from V and 2 bases from J; junction bases left unmatched: 2. It was version v3.0 of the immunoSEQ assay that was run at survey level. Profiled with immunoSEQ multiplex PCR; TCRdb holds only in-frame clones, not every one. Of 15,000 to 20,000 clones listed, almost 90% are singletons. This rearrangement joins TRBV7-2 to TRBJ2-7, with 7 bases matching TRBD1. Here the sequenced sample was unsorted PBMCs, taken roughly 2.3 years before starting antiretroviral therapy. The sequence was collected from a woman aged 25 to 45 with HIV. Here the CDR3 reads CASSLVQGTYEQYF. The DNA of the CDR3 is TGTGCCAGCAGCTTAGTACAGGGGACCTACGAGCAGTACTTC.